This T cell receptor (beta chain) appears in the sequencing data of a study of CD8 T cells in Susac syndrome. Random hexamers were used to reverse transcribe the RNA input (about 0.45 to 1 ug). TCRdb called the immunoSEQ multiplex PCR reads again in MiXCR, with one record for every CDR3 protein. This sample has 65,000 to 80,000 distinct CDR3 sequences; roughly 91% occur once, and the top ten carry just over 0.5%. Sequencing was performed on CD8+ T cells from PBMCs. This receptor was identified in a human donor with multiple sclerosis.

The CDR3: CASSHLGGRAEGELFF. The CDR3 nucleotides are TGCGCCAGCAGCCACCTCGGCGGGAGGGCAGAGGGGGAGCTGTTTTTT. The chain is built from TRBV4-3 and TRBJ2-2, with 9 bases aligning to TRBD2. Germline CDR1 and CDR2: LGHNA and YSLEER. After removal of 3 bases from V and 8 bases from J, the junction contained 10 bases not matched to a gene. This CDR3 spans 16 amino acids.